The clone carrying this T cell receptor beta chain was counted at least ten times. The use of a sample-barcoded 5' primer and a J-beta primer mix characterized a second PCR of roughly 6 to 11 cycles. TCRdb processed the 5' RACE reads anew with MiXCR; each CDR3 protein has one entry. Of around 1,700,000 distinct CDR3 sequences listed, under 30% are singletons. This sample was taken from a study of blood T cells in healthy people across ages. The V gene's germline CDR1 is SQVTM and CDR2 ANQGSEA. Trimming shortened V by 4 bases and J by 7 bases, and 8 bases separated the two germline ends. This CDR3 contains 11 residues.

The chain recombines TRBV29-1 with TRBJ2-1; D remains unclear. Sequenced input: blood. This clonotype was obtained from a woman aged 25 to 39 in good health. CDR3 bases: TGCAGCGTTGTCCGGCTGAATGAGCAGTTCTTC. Translated, it gives CSVVRLNEQFF.